The 26 T cell receptor beta chains below were found in one sample sequenced in a study of T cells in Graves' hyperthyroidism and ophthalmopathy. Using RNA transcripts as the source, TCR beta CDR3 regions were amplified. Initially, a first-round RT-PCR of the TCR CDR3 employed the HTBI primer set. In TCRdb, the multiplex PCR reads were re-called with MiXCR into one record per CDR3 protein. The table records about 500,000 distinct CDR3 sequences, more than 15% of them present only once. What was sequenced was blood. The receptor set was obtained from a woman in her thirties with Graves' ophthalmopathy.

This clonotype has at least ten counts. V gene TRBV18 combines with J gene TRBJ2-3, with D perhaps TRBD1 or TRBD2 (5 bases each). Germline CDR1 and CDR2: KGHSH and LQKENI. V shed 3 bases and J shed 2 bases, with 15 bases lying between them. The length of the CDR3 is 16 residues. The chain's CDR3 is CASSPNGAGHTDTQYF. CDR3 sequence (DNA): TGTGCCAGCTCACCGAACGGGGCCGGACACACAGATACGCAGTATTTT.

This clonotype was seen a handful of times. V usage is TRBV7-9 and J usage is TRBJ2-7; 8 bases align to TRBD1. CDR1 and CDR2 (germline): SEHNR, FQNEAQ (reference sequence). CDR3 length equals 15 residues. V lost 0 bases, J lost 3 bases, and 4 bases stayed unmatched. Here the CDR3 DNA reads TGTGCCAGCAGCTTAGCCCAGGGGGCCTACTACGAGCAGTACTTC. Translating it yields CASSLAQGAYYEQYF.

A remark on this clonotype: A read error may be the cause here, since a much bigger clone is one base away. V usage is TRBV7-2 and J usage is TRBJ1-5; no firm D call. CDR1 and CDR2 (germline): SGHTA, FQGNSA. CDR3 size: 14 residues. The CDR3 sequence: CASSLRRAFGPQRF. Written as DNA, the CDR3 is TGTGCCAGCAGCTTAAGACGGGCGTTTGGGCCCCAGCGTTTT. The full variable domain, with the rest looked up from reference TRBV7-2 and TRBJ1-5, is GAGVSQSPSNKVTEKGKDVELRCDPISGHTALYWYRQSLGQGLEFLIYFQGNSAPDKSGLPSDRFSAERTGGSVSTLTIQRTQQEDSAVYLCASSLRRAFGPQRFGDGTRLSIL.

The chain recombines TRBV4-2 with TRBJ2-1; 10 nucleotides agree with TRBD2. This CDR3 has 17 amino acids. CDR1 and CDR2 (germline): LGHNA, YNFKEQ. The V gene end was trimmed by 0 bases and the J gene end by 5 bases; junction bases not matched to a gene: 7. For the CDR3, the DNA is TGTGCCAGCAGCCAAGAACCTAGCGGGAGACCTAACAATGAGCAGTTCTTC. Protein sequence: CASSQEPSGRPNNEQFF.

This clonotype appeared many times. The CDR3 reads CASSPGLAGAFEQYF. CDR3 in DNA: TGTGCCAGCAGCCCGGGACTAGCGGGAGCTTTTGAGCAGTACTTC. This sequence joins TRBV3-1 and TRBJ2-7, with 14 bases identical to TRBD2. The J segment lost 7 bases and the V segment lost 4 bases, leaving 6 bases of the junction unmatched. CDR1 is LGHDT, CDR2 YNNKEL, per germline (reference sequence). CDR3 length: 15 amino acids.

DNA of the CDR3: TGTGCCAGCAGCTTGGGAGGGGTAGGCACAGATACGCAGTATTTT. As protein: CASSLGGVGTDTQYF. V gene TRBV5-8 combines with J gene TRBJ2-3, with D perhaps TRBD1 or TRBD2 (5 bases each). The V and J ends lost 0 bases and 1 base respectively, with 9 bases between them. Germline V gives CDR1 SGHTS, CDR2 YDEGEE. This CDR3 has 15 amino acids.

The gene calls are TRBV30 and TRBJ2-5; TRBD2 might be the D (5 bases). V lost 3 bases and J 7 bases, leaving 18 bases between the germline ends. Germline V CDR1 and CDR2: GTSNPN, SVGIG (reference sequence). The CDR3 contains 14 residues. The CDR3 DNA is TGTGCCTGGAGCGAGGAGAGGGTCGGGTGGACCCAGTACTTC. Translated: CAWSEERVGWTQYF.

This clonotype occurred once. Being one base from a much bigger clone, this may be a read error. The V and J genes are TRBV20-1 and TRBJ2-1; 9 bases are a match to TRBD2. The J call may be in error: the DNA end matches TRBJ2-7 better. The CDR3 loop spans 13 amino acids. Germline CDR1 reads DFQATT; CDR2 reads SNEGSKA (reference sequence). The CDR3 sequence: CSLSGRSYNEQYF. DNA of the CDR3: TGCAGTCTCAGCGGGAGGTCCTACAATGAGCAGTACTTC.

This clonotype showed up many times. The V call is TRBV28, the J call TRBJ1-1; D is perhaps TRBD1 (5 bases). The CDR3 spans 14 residues. The ends were cut back, 5 bases at V and 5 bases at J, with 15 bases in the middle. Germline-derived CDR1 and CDR2 are MDHEN and SYDVKM. CDR3 region: CASSPSGGATEAFF. CDR3 DNA: TGTGCCAGCAGTCCTTCGGGGGGAGCGACTGAAGCTTTCTTT.

This chain joins TRBV7-9 and TRBJ2-7; no clear D. V dropped 1 base and J dropped 6 bases, with 4 bases sitting between them. This CDR3 contains 11 residues. Per germline, CDR1 SEHNR and CDR2 FQNEAQ (reference sequence). CDR3 sequence reads: CASSLETEQYF. CDR3 bases: TGTGCCAGCAGCTTAGAGACCGAGCAGTACTTC.

The rearrangement joins TRBV20-1 to TRBJ1-5; unclear D gene. The CDR3 has 13 amino acids. With 4 bases removed from V and 2 bases from J, the gap between germline ends came to 9 bases. Germline CDR1 is DFQATT and CDR2 is SNEGSKA (reference sequence). CDR3 DNA sequence: TGCAGTGCTATTCTCTCGGGCAATCAGCCCCAGCATTTT. Translated, it gives CSAILSGNQPQHF.

This clonotype was observed a handful of times. The chain employs TRBV20-1 and TRBJ2-1, with TRBD2 matching 8 bases. V lost 3 bases to trimming and J lost 6 bases; unmatched junction nucleotides: 10. The V gene's germline CDR1 is DFQATT and CDR2 SNEGSKA (reference sequence). The length of the CDR3 is 15 residues. The CDR3 sequence is CSARDPGLVLNEQFF. CDR3 coding DNA: TGCAGTGCTAGGGACCCGGGACTAGTACTCAATGAGCAGTTCTTC.

The rearrangement joins TRBV7-2 to TRBJ2-7; 13 positions agree with TRBD2. Germline V CDR1 and CDR2: SGHTA, FQGNSA. The CDR3 is 16 residues long. V dropped 1 base and J dropped 5; count of bases not matched to a gene: 5. DNA for the CDR3: TGTGCCAGCAGCTTAGTTGGACTAGCGGGAGTAGACGAGCAGTACTTC. This codes for CASSLVGLAGVDEQYF.

This clonotype occurred many times. The chain recombines TRBV5-5 with TRBJ2-3; D gene uncertain. The V and J ends lost 0 bases and 3 bases respectively, with 5 bases between them. The CDR3 has 13 residues. The germline gives CDR1 SGHKS, CDR2 YYEKEE (reference sequence). CDR3 in DNA: TGTGCCAGCAGCTTGGACTTTACAGATACGCAGTATTTT. It yields the protein CASSLDFTDTQYF.

This clonotype was counted a few times. This rearrangement joins TRBV28 to TRBJ1-2; possible D gene TRBD1, 5 bases. The CDR3 covers 15 residues. The germline CDR1 and CDR2 sequences are MDHEN and SYDVKM. V was pared by 1 base and J by 0 bases, with 9 bases between. The CDR3 sequence: CASSLYPGPNYGYTF. DNA for the CDR3: TGTGCCAGCAGTTTATACCCGGGGCCTAACTATGGCTACACCTTC.

Only a few counts were recorded for this clonotype. V and J are TRBV4-2 and TRBJ2-3; 12 nucleotides align to TRBD2. CDR3 length: 18 residues. Germline loops: CDR1 LGHNA, CDR2 YNFKEQ. V shed 0 bases, J shed 1 base, and the junction held 5 bases outside the gene matches. CDR3 coding DNA: TGTGCCAGCAGCCAAGATAGACTAGCGGGAGATGGCACAGATACGCAGTATTTT. Amino acid sequence: CASSQDRLAGDGTDTQYF.

Regarding this clonotype: A much more abundant neighbour one base away suggests this may be a read error. V gene TRBV10-3 combines with J gene TRBJ2-5; 9 positions match TRBD2. The CDR3 has 14 residues. The V gene's germline CDR1 is ENHRY and CDR2 SYGVKD. The CDR3 DNA sequence: TGTGCCATCAGCGCGGGAGGGCCAGTAGAGACCCGGTACTTC. Its protein is CAISAGGPVETRYF.

This clonotype was observed many times. V gene TRBV18 combines with J gene TRBJ1-1; D gene uncertain. CDR1 is KGHSH, CDR2 LQKENI, per germline. Trimming removed 0 bases from V and 0 bases from J, with 5 bases in between. The CDR3 is made up of 14 amino acids. The CDR3 nucleotides are TGTGCCAGCTCACCACCTGTTCTGAACACTGAAGCTTTCTTT. This codes for CASSPPVLNTEAFF.

This clonotype was detected ten times or more. The V call is TRBV7-9, the J call TRBJ1-1; D is unresolved. This CDR3 has 12 residues. Trimming stripped 8 bases from V and 0 bases from J, with 7 bases between. The germline gives CDR1 SEHNR, CDR2 FQNEAQ (reference sequence). CDR3 nucleotides: TGTGCCAGCTCAGCGTTGAACACTGAAGCTTTCTTT. Protein sequence: CASSALNTEAFF.

This clonotype was counted ten times or more. This rearrangement joins TRBV27 to TRBJ2-3; TRBD2 matches at 7 bases. Germline CDR1 MNHEY, CDR2 SMNVEV (reference sequence). The J segment lost 5 bases and the V segment lost 3 bases, leaving 14 bases of the junction unmatched. The length of the CDR3 is 17 residues. CDR3 sequence (DNA): TGTGCCAGCAGTTTGATCGCTAGCGGTCACACAGGAGATACGCAGTATTTT. This gives the protein CASSLIASGHTGDTQYF.

The V gene is TRBV29-1, the J gene TRBJ2-2; TRBD1 agrees at 7 bases. The CDR3 runs to 14 residues. CDR1 is SQVTM and CDR2 is ANQGSEA in the germline V gene. With 6 bases clipped from V and 4 bases from J, the junction kept 8 bases outside the gene matches. The CDR3 spells CSVGWTGGTGELFF. In nucleotides, the CDR3 is TGCAGCGTCGGGTGGACAGGAGGCACCGGGGAGCTGTTTTTT.

The chain has TRBV29-1 and TRBJ2-1, with TRBD1 identical over 11 bases. This CDR3 has 14 residues. Trimming cost V 7 bases and J 7 bases; bases outside gene matches: 9. Germline V gives CDR1 SQVTM, CDR2 ANQGSEA. Here the CDR3 reads CSGEPGQGVNEQFF. In DNA form, the CDR3 reads TGCAGCGGGGAACCGGGACAGGGGGTAAATGAGCAGTTCTTC.

This clonotype was counted at least ten times. The V call is TRBV20-1, the J call TRBJ2-1; the match to TRBD1 covers 7 bases. Trimming cost V 0 bases and J 9 bases; bases outside gene matches: 8. There are 14 residues in the CDR3. Germline lookup yields CDR1 DFQATT and CDR2 SNEGSKA (reference sequence). In DNA form, the CDR3 reads TGCAGTGCTAGAGAAGGGACAGCTACCTCTGAGCAGTTCTTC. Translation gives CSAREGTATSEQFF.

This clonotype showed up many times. V usage is TRBV28 and J usage is TRBJ2-2, with 12 bases identical to TRBD2. V shed 6 bases and J 5 bases; nucleotides not matched to a gene: 7. Looked up from germline, CDR1 is MDHEN and CDR2 is SYDVKM. The CDR3 extends over 16 amino acids. The chain's CDR3 is CASSHGLAGYTGELFF. CDR3 sequence (DNA): TGTGCCAGCAGCCACGGACTAGCGGGGTATACCGGGGAGCTGTTTTTT.

Many counts were recorded for this clonotype. The J gene is TRBJ2-7, the V gene TRBV6-2 or TRBV6-3; 9 positions agree with TRBD1. CDR3 length equals 15 residues. Germline V gene data show CDR1 as MNHEY and CDR2 as SVGEGT. V shed 6 bases and J 4 bases; nucleotides not matched to a gene: 10. For the CDR3, the DNA is TGTGCCAGCAGGGCAGAGGGGACAGGGCAGTACGAGCAGTACTTC. It is translated as CASRAEGTGQYEQYF.

This chain connects TRBV20-1 to TRBJ2-7; possible D gene TRBD1, 5 bases. The CDR3 consists of 15 residues. Germline-derived CDR1 and CDR2 are DFQATT and SNEGSKA (reference sequence). The V end was cut by 0 bases, the J end by 2 bases, with 14 bases between. The CDR3 bases are TGCAGTGCTAGAGATGAGACAGATAATACCTACGAGCAGTACTTC. This sequence encodes CSARDETDNTYEQYF.